This T cell receptor (beta chain) was retrieved from a study of response to subunit inactivated influenza vaccine. Notes on the study in general: The authors proposed limited new T cell recruitment per seasonal influenza vaccination.

The CDR3 covers 14 residues. Trimming removed 0 bases at V and 8 bases at J, with 11 bases between. In germline, CDR1 is KGHSH, CDR2 LQKENI. A single record per CDR3 protein comes from TCRdb applying MiXCR to the RT-PCR reads. The sample holds about 650,000 distinct CDR3 sequences; less than 15% are singletons and the top ten take roughly 7.6%. This clonotype turned up a few times. The antigen is unknown. The starting material was PBMCs from blood, obtained less than 15 days before vaccination. The chain joins TRBV18 to TRBJ2-1; D unclear. This clonotype was obtained from a middle-aged man who received an inactivated influenza vaccine. CDR3 in amino acids: CASSPPLVDDEQFF. The CDR3 bases are TGTGCCAGCTCACCACCCCTGGTTGACGATGAGCAGTTCTTC. Combining the CDR3 with reference TRBV18 and TRBJ2-1 gives the whole variable domain NAGVMQNPRHLVRRRGQEARLRCSPMKGHSHVYWYRQLPEEGLKFMVYLQKENIIDESGMPKERFSAEFPKEGPSILRIQQVVRGDSAAYFCASSPPLVDDEQFFGPGTRLTVL.